The rows below give T cell receptor beta chains drawn from one sample of a study of human T cells and chemical hapten exposure. Via MiXCR, TCRdb re-called the RACE reads, giving one row per CDR3 protein. The sample lists 95,000 to 150,000 distinct CDR3 sequences, approximately 10% occurring once. Sequences were derived from whole blood, sampled in connection with sensitization to the hapten diphenylcyclopropenone (DPC). The source is a woman in her forties or fifties with alopecia areata. Some clones in this sample may be carry-over from other donors' samples. Both conserved end residues are part of each CDR3. D genes are given only for firm matches. Not every row has a clone size; where given, it reads once, few, many or a size class.

d_gene: TRBD1
j_gene: TRBJ2-2
abundance: many
v_gene: TRBV29-1
CDR3nt: TGCAGCGCGACAGGGAAGGGAGATACCGGGGAGCTGTTTTTT
CDR3aa: CSATGKGDTGELFF

d_gene: TRBD2
j_gene: TRBJ2-1
abundance: few
v_gene: TRBV6-5
CDR3nt: TGTGCCAGCAGTGAAACCTCGGGACTAGCGGGAGTCAATGAGCAGTTCTTC
CDR3aa: CASSETSGLAGVNEQFF

d_gene: TRBD1
j_gene: TRBJ1-1
abundance: NA
v_gene: TRBV9
CDR3nt: TGTGCCAGCAGCGCCTGGACAGGCCAGGGCACTGAAGCTTTCTTT
CDR3aa: CASSAWTGQGTEAFF

d_gene: NA
j_gene: TRBJ1-5
abundance: many
v_gene: TRBV9
CDR3nt: TGTGCCAGCAGCGTAGACGGGGCGGGACAGCCCCAGCATTTT
CDR3aa: CASSVDGAGQPQHF

d_gene: TRBD2
j_gene: TRBJ2-7
abundance: few
v_gene: TRBV7-2
CDR3nt: TGTGCCAGCAGCTTATCCCCCGGCGGCGGGGGGACCTACGAGCAGTACTTC
CDR3aa: CASSLSPGGGGTYEQYF

d_gene: TRBD2
j_gene: TRBJ2-1
abundance: few
v_gene: TRBV13
CDR3nt: TGTGCCAGCAGCTCGGGACTAGCGGGGGGGCCTAGCTACAATGAGCAGTTCTTC
CDR3aa: CASSSGLAGGPSYNEQFF

d_gene: NA
j_gene: TRBJ1-3
abundance: NA
v_gene: TRBV4-3
CDR3nt: TGCGCCAGCAGCCGCCACGGACATCAGACTGGAAACACCATATATTTT
CDR3aa: CASSRHGHQTGNTIYF

d_gene: NA
j_gene: TRBJ2-2
abundance: NA
v_gene: TRBV6-5
CDR3nt: TGTGCCAGCACCCTGGTCCCCGCGGACACCGGGGAGCTGTTTTTT
CDR3aa: CASTLVPADTGELFF

d_gene: NA
j_gene: TRBJ1-5
abundance: few
v_gene: TRBV12-3/TRBV12-4
CDR3nt: TGTGCCAGCAGTCGGGACATTAGCAATCAGCCCCAGCATTTT
CDR3aa: CASSRDISNQPQHF

d_gene: NA
j_gene: TRBJ1-5
abundance: many
v_gene: TRBV4-3
CDR3nt: TGCGCCAGCAGCCAAGATCTAACTGGGGTGCAGCCCCAGCATTTT
CDR3aa: CASSQDLTGVQPQHF

d_gene: NA
j_gene: TRBJ2-7
abundance: once
v_gene: TRBV21-1
CDR3nt: TGTGCCAGCAGTGAGGAGGGGCACTTC
CDR3aa: CASSEEGHF

d_gene: NA
j_gene: TRBJ1-5
abundance: NA
v_gene: TRBV6-6
CDR3nt: TGTGCCAGCAGTCCCCCCCGGGGGGGAAGCAATCAGCCCCAGCATTTT
CDR3aa: CASSPPRGGSNQPQHF

d_gene: NA
j_gene: TRBJ2-7
abundance: few
v_gene: TRBV5-1
CDR3nt: TGCGCCAGCAGCTTGGGACAGGCCCAGAACGAGCAGTACTTC
CDR3aa: CASSLGQAQNEQYF

d_gene: TRBD2
j_gene: TRBJ2-3
abundance: NA
v_gene: TRBV27
CDR3nt: TGTGCCAGCAGTACTGGACTAGCGGGAGCAAGCGCAGATACGCAGTATTTT
CDR3aa: CASSTGLAGASADTQYF

d_gene: NA
j_gene: TRBJ2-3
abundance: many
v_gene: TRBV20-1
CDR3nt: TGCAGTGCTACCCCTTTAGGTCGAGATACGCAGTATTTT
CDR3aa: CSATPLGRDTQYF

d_gene: NA
j_gene: TRBJ1-2
abundance: NA
v_gene: TRBV28
CDR3nt: TGTGCCAGCAGTTTAATGTTGCCGGACCTCTATGGCTACACCTTC
CDR3aa: CASSLMLPDLYGYTF

d_gene: TRBD2
j_gene: TRBJ2-3
abundance: few
v_gene: TRBV10-3
CDR3nt: TGTGCTCCGGGCCCCAACCCCCGGCGGGGGGGCCCCGCAGATACGCAGTATTTT
CDR3aa: CAPGPNPRRGGPADTQYF

d_gene: NA
j_gene: TRBJ2-3
abundance: NA
v_gene: TRBV10-3
CDR3nt: TGTGCCATCAGAGAGGAGGTGGGCACAGATACGCAGTATTTT
CDR3aa: CAIREEVGTDTQYF

d_gene: NA
j_gene: TRBJ2-1
abundance: many
v_gene: TRBV30
CDR3nt: TGTGCCTGGAAGCCCCCGAAGTTCTTC
CDR3aa: CAWKPPKFF

d_gene: NA
j_gene: TRBJ1-3
abundance: NA
v_gene: TRBV6-1
CDR3nt: TGTGCCAGCAGAAAAGCGGTTGGGGTATCAGACTCTGGAAACACCATATATTTT
CDR3aa: CASRKAVGVSDSGNTIYF

d_gene: TRBD2
j_gene: TRBJ2-7
abundance: NA
v_gene: TRBV4-3
CDR3nt: TGCGCCAGCAGCCAAGGCCTGGCGGAGGGAGCGGGGGAGCAGTACTTC
CDR3aa: CASSQGLAEGAGEQYF

d_gene: NA
j_gene: TRBJ1-2
abundance: few
v_gene: TRBV3-1
CDR3nt: TGTGCCAGCAGCCGGTACCTCCGGGATGACAACTATGGCTACACCTTC
CDR3aa: CASSRYLRDDNYGYTF

d_gene: NA
j_gene: TRBJ1-6
abundance: few
v_gene: TRBV27
CDR3nt: TGTGCCAGCAGTCGCTCAACTCTAGGTTCACCCCTCCACTTT
CDR3aa: CASSRSTLGSPLHF